These T cell receptor beta chains were read from a single sample in a study of CD8 T cells in ankylosing spondylitis. TCRdb called the 5' RACE reads again in MiXCR, with one record for every CDR3 protein. Among 120,000 to 150,000 distinct CDR3 sequences listed, more than 7% were seen once. Sequencing used synovial fluid, either unsorted or a sorted T cell fraction (not recorded which). All receptors come from a male donor with ankylosing spondylitis. The CDR3 runs from the conserved cysteine through the conserved F or W. The order of the fields is D gene, J gene, clone size, CDR3 length, V gene, CDR3 protein, CDR3 DNA. A D gene is named only where the DNA matches it firmly. Clone size, where shown, is once, few, many, or a class for clones that have expanded.

-	TRBJ2-5	many	12	TRBV5-1	CASSLVAETQYF	TGCGCCAGCAGCTTGGTAGCCGAGACCCAGTACTTC
TRBD1	TRBJ1-5	few	14	TRBV19	CASKSGQGYQPQHF	TGTGCCAGTAAAAGCGGACAGGGGTATCAGCCCCAGCATTTT
-	TRBJ2-1	-	14	TRBV28	CASSLHRSVNEQFF	TGTGCCAGCAGTTTGCATCGGTCCGTGAATGAGCAGTTCTTC
-	TRBJ2-2	many	11	TRBV5-6	CASSLTRELFF	TGTGCCAGCAGCTTGACGAGAGAGCTGTTTTTT
-	TRBJ2-5	many	13	TRBV20-1	CSAHRGSKETQYF	TGCAGTGCGCACCGGGGCTCGAAAGAGACCCAGTACTTC
TRBD1	TRBJ2-1	few	13	TRBV7-7	CASSSTGENEQFF	TGTGCTAGCAGCTCCACAGGGGAAAATGAGCAGTTCTTC
-	TRBJ1-3	few	10	TRBV29-1	CSLVGNTIYF	TGCAGCCTCGTGGGAAACACCATATATTTT
-	TRBJ2-3	-	15	TRBV28	CASSFGTPGSDTQYF	TGTGCCAGCAGTTTCGGGACCCCAGGGTCAGATACGCAGTATTTT
-	TRBJ1-5	-	14	TRBV5-6	CASSRAGLLQPQHF	TGTGCCAGCAGCCGGGCAGGTTTGTTGCAGCCCCAGCATTTT
-	TRBJ2-7	many	14	TRBV7-2	CASTRRSTSYEQYF	TGTGCCAGCACCCGAAGGTCCACCTCCTACGAGCAGTACTTC
-	TRBJ2-7	-	16	TRBV6-5	CASSYSIGGGFYEQYF	TGTGCCAGCAGTTACTCGATAGGGGGGGGTTTTTACGAGCAGTACTTC
-	TRBJ1-4	-	14	TRBV5-1	CASNSGTKDEKLFF	TGCGCCAGCAACTCCGGGACAAAGGACGAAAAACTGTTTTTT
TRBD1	TRBJ2-7	many	15	TRBV5-4	CASSIDRGPTYEQYF	TGTGCCAGCAGCATCGACAGGGGTCCTACCTACGAGCAGTACTTC
-	TRBJ2-7	-	13	TRBV11-2	CASSSEPVWEQYF	TGTGCCAGCAGCTCAGAACCAGTTTGGGAGCAGTACTTC
-	TRBJ2-3	-	14	TRBV5-5	CASSLDPSTDTQYF	TGTGCCAGCAGCTTGGACCCGAGCACAGATACGCAGTATTTT
TRBD1	TRBJ2-5	-	15	TRBV24-1	CATSAADRAQETQYF	TGTGCCACCAGTGCCGCGGACAGGGCCCAAGAGACCCAGTACTTC
-	TRBJ2-2	many	13	TRBV12-3/TRBV12-4	CASSLWGTGELFF	TGTGCCAGCAGTTTATGGGGCACCGGGGAGCTGTTTTTT
-	TRBJ1-4	many	15	TRBV20-1	CSASDRVAGAEKLFF	TGCAGTGCTAGCGATAGGGTCGCCGGGGCTGAAAAACTGTTTTTT
-	TRBJ2-2	many	13	TRBV28	CASSDRETGELFF	TGTGCCAGCAGTGATCGGGAGACCGGGGAGCTGTTTTTT
-	TRBJ1-4	many	13	TRBV6-1	CASSGTWGEKLFF	TGTGCCAGCAGTGGGACCTGGGGTGAAAAACTGTTTTTT
TRBD1	TRBJ1-4	-	15	TRBV6-1	CASMRTGFLGTKLFF	TGTGCCAGCATGCGGACAGGGTTTCTGGGAACCAAACTGTTTTTT
TRBD1	TRBJ1-1	many	14	TRBV5-1	CASKKGGSGTEAFF	TGCGCCAGCAAAAAAGGGGGCTCCGGCACTGAAGCTTTCTTT
-	TRBJ2-1	few	13	TRBV6-1	CATRLGVYNEQFF	TGTGCCACCCGACTAGGCGTCTACAATGAGCAGTTCTTC
-	TRBJ2-7	many	12	TRBV6-6	CASRPQGYEQYF	TGTGCCAGCAGGCCTCAGGGTTACGAGCAGTACTTC
TRBD1	TRBJ2-1	-	17	TRBV6-5	CASSYPLGQGTYNEQFF	TGTGCCAGCAGTTACCCCTTAGGACAGGGGACCTACAATGAGCAGTTCTTC
TRBD2	TRBJ2-3	many	17	TRBV12-3/TRBV12-4	CASSYLRLAGGGDTQYF	TGTGCCAGCAGCTACCTAAGACTAGCGGGAGGGGGAGATACGCAGTATTTT
-	TRBJ2-5	-	16	TRBV7-6	CASSLATSRGQETQYF	TGTGCCAGCAGCTTAGCAACTAGCAGAGGTCAAGAGACCCAGTACTTC
TRBD1	TRBJ1-2	many	13	TRBV7-2	CASSARQGGGYTF	TGTGCCAGCAGCGCAAGACAGGGGGGAGGCTACACCTTC
TRBD1	TRBJ2-7	many	12	TRBV20-1	CSARNRGYEQYF	TGCAGTGCTAGGAACAGGGGCTACGAGCAGTACTTC
TRBD1	TRBJ1-1	few	13	TRBV5-4	CASSLSRGTEAFF	TGTGCCAGCAGCTTGAGCAGGGGGACTGAAGCTTTCTTT
-	TRBJ1-2	-	13	TRBV20-1	CSATAPQGNGYTF	TGCAGTGCTACTGCTCCGCAGGGCAATGGCTACACCTTC
TRBD1	TRBJ2-5	many	17	TRBV11-2	CASSLELTGSYRETQYF	TGTGCCAGCAGCTTAGAACTGACAGGGTCATATAGGGAGACCCAGTACTTC
-	TRBJ2-2	few	14	TRBV7-2	CASSTMGGSGELFF	TGTGCCAGCAGCACCATGGGGGGCAGCGGGGAGCTGTTTTTT
-	TRBJ2-2	many	16	TRBV15	CATSRDSPTAAGELFF	TGTGCCACCAGCAGAGATAGCCCAACGGCAGCCGGGGAGCTGTTTTTT
-	TRBJ2-1	few	14	TRBV4-1	CASSQVALNNEQFF	TGCGCCAGCAGCCAAGTAGCTTTGAACAATGAGCAGTTCTTC
-	TRBJ2-5	-	14	TRBV5-1	CASSIEGHQETQYF	TGCGCCAGCAGCATTGAAGGCCACCAAGAGACCCAGTACTTC
-	TRBJ2-7	many	13	TRBV7-2	CASTPGPTYEQYF	TGTGCCAGCACCCCGGGGCCAACTTACGAGCAGTACTTC
-	TRBJ1-1	-	14	TRBV2	CASSRETGGTEAFF	TGTGCCAGCAGTAGAGAAACGGGGGGCACTGAAGCTTTCTTT
-	TRBJ2-7	many	13	TRBV12-3/TRBV12-4	CASSFLTTYEQYF	TGTGCCAGCAGTTTTTTGACGACCTACGAGCAGTACTTC
-	TRBJ1-6	many	14	TRBV2	CASSLSSYNSPLHF	TGTGCCAGCTCCCTCAGCTCCTATAATTCACCCCTCCACTTT